One and the same sample provided the 15 T cell receptor beta chains below, sequenced in a study of identical twins. TCRdb reprocessed the 5' RACE reads via MiXCR and lists one record per CDR3 protein. The sample lists approximately 630,000 distinct CDR3 sequences, 7% to 7.5% seen once, with less than 2% in the top ten. This same sample was also part of a study on yellow fever vaccine responses in identical twins.

The sequencing sample was made of PBMCs. The receptor source for this set is a woman aged 18-29 years in good health.

This clonotype was seen a handful of times. This chain links TRBV10-3 with TRBJ1-1, with a possible D match to TRBD1 (6 bases). Germline CDR1 and CDR2: ENHRY and SYGVKD. The CDR3 is 15 amino acids. V lost 3 bases and J 4 bases, leaving 15 bases between the germline ends. The CDR3 here is CAISDTGNGITEAFF. The CDR3 coding sequence is TGTGCCATCAGTGATACAGGGAACGGGATCACTGAAGCTTTCTTT.

The gene calls are TRBV6-5 and TRBJ1-5; D is uncertain. The ends were cut back, 0 bases at V and 3 bases at J, with 3 bases in the middle. Germline-derived CDR1 and CDR2 are MNHEY and SVGAGI. CDR3 size: 13 residues. The CDR3: CASSYSNNQPQHF. The CDR3 DNA is TGTGCCAGCAGTTACTCGAACAATCAGCCCCAGCATTTT.

This clonotype was seen more than once but under ten times. The chain has TRBV5-4 and TRBJ2-3, with 15 nucleotides matching TRBD2. Germline CDR1 SGHNT, CDR2 YYREEE (reference sequence). V lost 4 bases to trimming and J lost 5 bases; unmatched junction nucleotides: 8. CDR3 size: 17 residues. In DNA form, the CDR3 reads TGTGCCAGCAGCCCCGGGGGACTAGCGGGAGGCGTAGATACGCAGTATTTT. Protein: CASSPGGLAGGVDTQYF.

This clonotype was counted at least ten times. The rearrangement uses TRBV3-1 and TRBJ1-2; 8 nucleotides match TRBD1. J lost 6 bases, V lost 3 bases, and 9 bases had no gene match. Germline V gives CDR1 LGHDT, CDR2 YNNKEL (reference sequence). This CDR3 has 15 amino acids. CDR3 nucleotide sequence: TGTGCCAGCAGCCATAACGGACAGGGCGCTGATGGCTACACCTTC. Its translation is CASSHNGQGADGYTF.

The V and J genes are TRBV7-9 and TRBJ1-1, with 7 bases identical to TRBD1. Looked up from germline, CDR1 is SEHNR and CDR2 is FQNEAQ (reference sequence). The trim removed 5 bases at V and 0 bases at J, leaving 12 bases unmatched. The CDR3 length is 17 residues. CDR3 region: CASSLRGTGDMNTEAFF. CDR3 DNA: TGTGCCAGCAGCCTAAGGGGTACAGGGGATATGAACACTGAAGCTTTCTTT.

This clonotype was seen a handful of times. The gene calls are TRBV4-1 and TRBJ2-5, with TRBD2 as a possible D gene (6 bases). The CDR3 totals 15 residues. V lost 3 bases to trimming and J lost 1 base, with 12 bases between them. In germline, CDR1 is MGHRA, CDR2 YSYEKL. Here the CDR3 DNA reads TGCGCCAGCAGCCAGGACCGGGACTTCCAAGAGACCCAGTACTTC. This sequence encodes CASSQDRDFQETQYF.

This clonotype has only a few counts. The chain employs TRBV5-6 and TRBJ2-7; no clear D. The CDR3 spans 13 residues. In germline, CDR1 is SGHDT, CDR2 YYEEEE. The germline V and J ends were trimmed by 1 base and 1 base, with 6 bases remaining between them. The CDR3 is CASSLKLSYEQYV. The CDR3 DNA follows: TGTGCCAGCAGCTTGAAGCTATCCTACGAGCAGTACGTC.

The chain employs TRBV7-6 and TRBJ1-3; possible D gene TRBD1, 5 bases. The CDR3 is 16 residues long. Germline V lookup: CDR1 SGHVS, CDR2 FNYEAQ. Trimming took 4 bases from V and 2 from J, leaving 15 bases between them. CDR3 protein: CASSSGLWGAGNTIYF. The CDR3 DNA reads TGTGCCAGCAGCTCTGGTCTTTGGGGGGCTGGAAACACCATATATTTT.

Only a few counts were recorded for this clonotype. The CDR3 loop is CAINARGPVGGETQYF. CDR3 in DNA: TGTGCCATCAATGCCCGGGGACCAGTCGGTGGGGAGACCCAGTACTTC. The chain employs TRBV10-3 and TRBJ2-5; the D gene could be TRBD1 or TRBD2 (5 bases each). Deletions cut 7 bases from V and 5 bases from J, with 23 bases between. CDR1 and CDR2 from the germline V gene are ENHRY and SYGVKD. The length of the CDR3 is 16 residues.

This clonotype was found a few times. The rearrangement links TRBV7-9 to TRBJ2-6; TRBD1 aligns across 7 bases. V shed 5 bases, J shed 2 bases, and the junction held 3 bases outside the gene matches. In germline, CDR1 is SEHNR, CDR2 FQNEAQ (reference sequence). There are 15 residues in the CDR3. CDR3 sequence: CASSTGQAGANVLTF. DNA for the CDR3: TGTGCCAGCAGCACCGGACAGGCTGGGGCCAACGTCCTGACTTTC.

The CDR3 coding sequence is TGTGCCAGCAGCGGCCCCTTGTATACGCAGTATTTT. Encoded protein: CASSGPLYTQYF. The V gene is TRBV7-6, the J gene TRBJ2-3; D is unresolved. Germline CDR1 is SGHVS and CDR2 is FNYEAQ. The CDR3 extends over 12 amino acids. Trimming pared 5 bases from V and 7 bases from J, leaving 10 bases between.

A few counts support this clonotype. The chain carries TRBV5-1 and TRBJ2-4; D not resolved. CDR3 size: 13 residues. Trimming left V 3 bases short and J 2 bases short, with 6 bases between. CDR1 and CDR2 (germline): SGHRS, YFSETQ. Here the CDR3 reads CASSSGTKNIQYF. In DNA, the CDR3 is TGCGCCAGCAGCTCGGGTACCAAAAACATTCAGTACTTC.

The chain employs TRBV20-1 and TRBJ1-1; 11 nucleotides line up with TRBD1. Germline CDR1 DFQATT, CDR2 SNEGSKA (reference sequence). This CDR3 spans 14 amino acids. J lost 1 base, V lost 7 bases, and 5 bases had no gene match. The CDR3 bases are TGCAGTGTCAGTGGGACAGGGGGGAACACTGAAGCTTTCTTT. It codes for CSVSGTGGNTEAFF.

This clonotype was seen a few times. The chain couples TRBV24-1 to TRBJ2-3; TRBD1 aligns across 8 bases. V trimming: 4 bases; J trimming: 4 bases; junction bases outside the gene matches: 6. The CDR3 covers 15 residues. Germline V CDR1 and CDR2: KGHDR, SFDVKD. CDR3 protein: CATSDAGTGSDTQYF. The CDR3, as DNA: TGTGCCACCAGTGACGCCGGGACAGGATCAGATACGCAGTATTTT.

The table lists this clonotype with a few counts. The chain recombines TRBV6-5 with TRBJ2-1; 7 nucleotides align to TRBD2. Germline V gene data show CDR1 as MNHEY and CDR2 as SVGAGI. The CDR3 contains 16 residues. V was clipped by 0 bases and J by 4 bases; unmatched bases: 6. The CDR3 is CASSYSRGGRYNEQFF. The CDR3 coding sequence is TGTGCCAGCAGTTACTCGCGCGGGGGAAGATACAATGAGCAGTTCTTC.